Following are 5 T cell receptor beta chains from one sample sequenced in a study of blood T cell repertoires in COVID-19. The repertoire was sequenced with immunoSEQ multiplex PCR; TCRdb's copy has only in-frame clones and lacks some. The top ten hold around 12% of the sample, which has some 140,000 clones, more than 65% seen once. The sequenced sample consisted of peripheral blood. These receptors all come from a man of 80 years or more with acute or convalescent COVID-19.

This rearrangement joins TRBV7-6 to TRBJ2-1; 13 nucleotides match TRBD2. CDR1 SGHVS and CDR2 FNYEAQ come from the germline V gene. With V trimmed by 2 bases and J by 6 bases, 7 bases remained unmatched. CDR3 length: 17 amino acids. Here the CDR3 reads CASSLRTSGGSFNEQFF. The DNA of the CDR3 is TGTGCCAGCAGCTTAAGGACTAGCGGGGGTTCTTTCAATGAGCAGTTCTTC.

V and J are TRBV7-8 and TRBJ1-1; D not resolved. In germline, CDR1 is SGHVS, CDR2 FQNEAQ. This CDR3 has 13 residues. The V end lost 3 bases, the J end lost 2 bases, and 7 bases lay between the germline ends. The CDR3 protein is CASSFRVNTEAFF. CDR3 DNA sequence: TGTGCCAGCAGCTTTCGGGTTAACACTGAAGCTTTCTTT.

There are a few counts of this clone. This chain joins TRBV3-1 (or the pseudogene TRBV3-2) and TRBJ1-2, with TRBD1 matching over 8 bases. CDR1 is LGHDT, CDR2 YNNKEL, per germline (reference sequence). Losses at the gene ends were 10 bases for V and 3 bases for J; bases not matched to a gene: 7. This CDR3 is built from 13 residues. DNA of the CDR3: TGTGCCACGACAGGGGAGGGAGACTATGGCTACACCTTC. It codes for CATTGEGDYGYTF.

The V gene is TRBV5-6, the J gene TRBJ1-5; D gene unclear. There are 14 residues in the CDR3. Trimming shortened V by 0 bases and J by 1 base, and 5 bases separated the two germline ends. CDR1 SGHDT and CDR2 YYEEEE come from the germline V gene. In DNA form, the CDR3 reads TGTGCCAGCAGCTTGGTATCGAGCAATCAGCCCCAGCATTTT. Translation gives CASSLVSSNQPQHF.

J is TRBJ2-2 and V is TRBV10-2; D may be TRBD1 (5 bases). Germline V lookup: CDR1 WSHSY, CDR2 SAAADI. CDR3 length: 14 amino acids. V lost 4 bases to trimming and J lost 5 bases, with 11 bases between them. The CDR3 DNA follows: TGCGCCAGCAGTGTGGCAGGGCGGACCGGGGAGCTGTTTTTT. This gives the protein CASSVAGRTGELFF.